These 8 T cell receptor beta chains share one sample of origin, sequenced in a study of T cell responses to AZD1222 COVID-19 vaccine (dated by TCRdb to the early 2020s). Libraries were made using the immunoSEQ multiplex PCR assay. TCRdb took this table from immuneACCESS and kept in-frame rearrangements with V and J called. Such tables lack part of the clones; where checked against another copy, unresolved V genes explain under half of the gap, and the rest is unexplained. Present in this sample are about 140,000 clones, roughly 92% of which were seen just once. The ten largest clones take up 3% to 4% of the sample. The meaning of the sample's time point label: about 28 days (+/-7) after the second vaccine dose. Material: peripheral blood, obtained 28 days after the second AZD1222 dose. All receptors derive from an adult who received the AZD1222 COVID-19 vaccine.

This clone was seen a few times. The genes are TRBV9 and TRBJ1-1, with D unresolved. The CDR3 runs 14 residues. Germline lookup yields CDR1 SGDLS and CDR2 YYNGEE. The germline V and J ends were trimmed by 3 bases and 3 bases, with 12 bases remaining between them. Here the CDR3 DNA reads TGTGCCAGCAGCGCCTACGTAGAGGACACTGAAGCTTTCTTT. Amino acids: CASSAYVEDTEAFF.

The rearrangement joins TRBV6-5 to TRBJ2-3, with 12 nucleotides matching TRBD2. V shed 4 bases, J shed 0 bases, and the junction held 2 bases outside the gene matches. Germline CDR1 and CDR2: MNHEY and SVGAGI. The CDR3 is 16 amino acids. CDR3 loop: CASSLLAGGSTDTQYF. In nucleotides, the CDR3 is TGTGCCAGCAGTTTACTAGCGGGAGGTAGCACAGATACGCAGTATTTT.

The CDR3 is CAWSAGGTSYQPQHF. CDR3 in DNA: TGTGCCTGGAGCGCTGGGGGGACCTCATATCAGCCCCAGCATTTT. This rearrangement joins TRBV30 to TRBJ1-5, with a weak D call TRBD1 (5 bases). V dropped 3 bases and J dropped 5 bases, with 17 bases sitting between them. CDR1 and CDR2 from the germline V gene are GTSNPN and SVGIG (reference sequence). The CDR3 extends over 15 amino acids.

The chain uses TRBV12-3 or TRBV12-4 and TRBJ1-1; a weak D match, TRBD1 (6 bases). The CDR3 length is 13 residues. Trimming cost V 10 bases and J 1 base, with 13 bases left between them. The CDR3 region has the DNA TGTGCCACCCGGGGGGGGCCGAACACTGAAGCTTTCTTT. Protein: CATRGGPNTEAFF.

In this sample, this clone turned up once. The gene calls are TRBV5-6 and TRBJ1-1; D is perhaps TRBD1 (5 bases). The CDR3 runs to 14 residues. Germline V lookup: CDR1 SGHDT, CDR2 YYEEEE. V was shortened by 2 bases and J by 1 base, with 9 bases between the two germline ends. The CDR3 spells CASSFFGTNTEAFF. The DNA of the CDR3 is TGTGCCAGCAGCTTTTTTGGGACGAACACTGAAGCTTTCTTT.

The CDR3 DNA reads as TGTGCCAGCAGTCCGCGGGACAGCCGCGATGAGCAGTTCTTC. Encoded protein: CASSPRDSRDEQFF. This chain links TRBV27 with TRBJ2-1, with TRBD1 as a possible D gene (7 bases). The V end lost 5 bases, the J end lost 8 bases, and 16 bases lay between the germline ends. Germline V gene data show CDR1 as MNHEY and CDR2 as SMNVEV (reference sequence). There are 14 residues in the CDR3.

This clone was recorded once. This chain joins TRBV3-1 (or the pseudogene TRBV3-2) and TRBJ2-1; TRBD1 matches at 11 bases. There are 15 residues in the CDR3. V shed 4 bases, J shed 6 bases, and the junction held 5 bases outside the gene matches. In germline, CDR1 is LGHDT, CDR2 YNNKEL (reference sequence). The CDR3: CASSLGTGGINEQFF. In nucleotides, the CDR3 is TGTGCCAGCAGCCTGGGGACAGGGGGGATCAATGAGCAGTTCTTC.

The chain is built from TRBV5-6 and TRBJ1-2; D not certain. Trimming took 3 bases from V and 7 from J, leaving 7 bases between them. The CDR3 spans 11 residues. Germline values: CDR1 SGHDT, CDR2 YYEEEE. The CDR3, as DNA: TGTGCCAGCAGCTCCCTAAGTGGCTACACCTTC. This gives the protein CASSSLSGYTF.